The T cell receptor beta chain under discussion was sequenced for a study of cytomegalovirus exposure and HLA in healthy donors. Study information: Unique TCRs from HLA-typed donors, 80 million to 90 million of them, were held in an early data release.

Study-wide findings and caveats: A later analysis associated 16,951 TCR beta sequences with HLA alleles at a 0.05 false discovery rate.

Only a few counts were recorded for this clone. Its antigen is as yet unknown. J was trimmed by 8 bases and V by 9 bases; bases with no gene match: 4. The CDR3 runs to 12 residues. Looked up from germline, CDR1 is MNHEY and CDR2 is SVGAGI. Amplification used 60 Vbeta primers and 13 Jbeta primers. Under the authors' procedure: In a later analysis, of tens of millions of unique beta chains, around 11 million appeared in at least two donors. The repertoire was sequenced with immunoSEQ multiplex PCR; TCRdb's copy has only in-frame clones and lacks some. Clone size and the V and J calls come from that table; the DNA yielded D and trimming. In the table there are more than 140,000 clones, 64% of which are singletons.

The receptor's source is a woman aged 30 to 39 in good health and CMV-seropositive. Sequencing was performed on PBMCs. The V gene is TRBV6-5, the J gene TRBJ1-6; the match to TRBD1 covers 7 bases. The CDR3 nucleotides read TGTGCCAGTCAGGGGGTAGATTCACCCCTCCACTTT. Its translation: CASQGVDSPLHF.